This T cell receptor beta chain was recovered during a study of early stage breast cancer tumors. The repertoire was sequenced with immunoSEQ multiplex PCR; TCRdb's copy has only in-frame clones and lacks some. This sample yields roughly 30,000 clones, of which more than 65% are seen a single time; around 9.1% belongs to the top ten. Study-level results: Compared with adjacent normal breast tissue, tumors showed roughly 2.5-fold greater T cell density and higher clonality.

This CDR3 region has 11 residues. Germline lookup yields CDR1 SGHVS and CDR2 FQNEAQ. V lost 3 bases to trimming and J lost 11 bases, with 10 bases between them. As for this clone: What it binds is unknown.

The chain combines TRBV7-8 with TRBJ1-1; unclear D gene. Sequenced sample: breast tumor tissue. The clonotype comes from a person aged 30 to 39 with breast cancer. CDR3 sequence: CASSLGSRAFF. The DNA of the CDR3 is TGTGCCAGCAGCTTGGGATCACGCGCTTTCTTT.